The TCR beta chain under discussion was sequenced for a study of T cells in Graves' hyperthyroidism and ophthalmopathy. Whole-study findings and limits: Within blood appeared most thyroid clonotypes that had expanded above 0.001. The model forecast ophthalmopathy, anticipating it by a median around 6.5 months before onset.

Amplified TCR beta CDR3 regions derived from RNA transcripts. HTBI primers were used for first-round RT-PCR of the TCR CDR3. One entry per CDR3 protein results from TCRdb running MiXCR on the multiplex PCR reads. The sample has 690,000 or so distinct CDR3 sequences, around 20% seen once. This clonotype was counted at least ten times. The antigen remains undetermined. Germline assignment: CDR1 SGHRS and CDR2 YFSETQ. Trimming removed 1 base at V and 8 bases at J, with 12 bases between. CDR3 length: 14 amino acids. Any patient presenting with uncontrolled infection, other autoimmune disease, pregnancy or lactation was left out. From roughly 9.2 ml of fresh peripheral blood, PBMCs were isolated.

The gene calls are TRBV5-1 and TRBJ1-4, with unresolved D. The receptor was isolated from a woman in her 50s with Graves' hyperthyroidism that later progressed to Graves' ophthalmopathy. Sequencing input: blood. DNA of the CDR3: TGCGCCAGCAGCTTGAGTGCGTTCGGCGAAAAACTGTTTTTT. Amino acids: CASSLSAFGEKLFF.